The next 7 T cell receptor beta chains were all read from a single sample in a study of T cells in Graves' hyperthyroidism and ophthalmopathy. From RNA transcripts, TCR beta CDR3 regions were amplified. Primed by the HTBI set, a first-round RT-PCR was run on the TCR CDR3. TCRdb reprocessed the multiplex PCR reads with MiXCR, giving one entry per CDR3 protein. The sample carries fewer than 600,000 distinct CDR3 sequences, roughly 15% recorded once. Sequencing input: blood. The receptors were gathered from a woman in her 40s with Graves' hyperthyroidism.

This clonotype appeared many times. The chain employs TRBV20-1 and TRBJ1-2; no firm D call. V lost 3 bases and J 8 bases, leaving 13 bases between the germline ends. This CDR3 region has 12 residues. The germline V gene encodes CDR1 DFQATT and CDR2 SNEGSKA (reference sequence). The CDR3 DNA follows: TGCAGTGCTAGGAGGCCTATGAGGGGCTACACCTTC. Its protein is CSARRPMRGYTF.

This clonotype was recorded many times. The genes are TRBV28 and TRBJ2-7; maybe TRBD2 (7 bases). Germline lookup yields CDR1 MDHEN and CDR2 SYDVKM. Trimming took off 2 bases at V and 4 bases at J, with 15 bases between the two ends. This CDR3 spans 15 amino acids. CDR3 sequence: CASSLPSGDKYEQYF. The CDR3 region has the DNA TGTGCCAGCAGTTTACCAAGCGGGGACAAATACGAGCAGTACTTC.

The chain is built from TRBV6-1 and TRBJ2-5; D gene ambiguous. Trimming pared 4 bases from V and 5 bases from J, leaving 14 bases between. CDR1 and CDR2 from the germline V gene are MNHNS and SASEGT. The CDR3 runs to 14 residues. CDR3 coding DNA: TGTGCCAGCAGTGTTCTGCGAAGGTCGGAGACCCAGTACTTC. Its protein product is CASSVLRRSETQYF.

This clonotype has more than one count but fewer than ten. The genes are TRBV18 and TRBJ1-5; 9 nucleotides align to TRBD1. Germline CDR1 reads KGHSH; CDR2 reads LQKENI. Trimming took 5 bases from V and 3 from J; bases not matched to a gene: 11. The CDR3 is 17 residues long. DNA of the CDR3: TGTGCCAGCTCATTCGCAATGGGGACAGGGAACAATCAGCCCCAGCATTTT. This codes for CASSFAMGTGNNQPQHF.

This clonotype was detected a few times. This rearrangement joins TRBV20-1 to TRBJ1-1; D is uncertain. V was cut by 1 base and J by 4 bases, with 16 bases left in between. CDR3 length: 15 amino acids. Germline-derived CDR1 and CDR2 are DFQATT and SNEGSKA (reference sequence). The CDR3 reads CSARASGNLGTEAFF. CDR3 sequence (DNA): TGCAGTGCTAGAGCATCCGGGAACTTGGGCACTGAAGCTTTCTTT.

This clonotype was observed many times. The CDR3 DNA sequence: TGCGCCAGCAGCTTGAGGGCGGGGATGAGCTCCTACGAGCAGTACTTC. Protein sequence: CASSLRAGMSSYEQYF. The rearrangement joins TRBV5-1 to TRBJ2-7; possibly TRBD2 for D (6 bases). Germline values: CDR1 SGHRS, CDR2 YFSETQ. Trimming left V 1 base short and J 0 bases short, with 14 bases between. The length of the CDR3 is 16 residues.

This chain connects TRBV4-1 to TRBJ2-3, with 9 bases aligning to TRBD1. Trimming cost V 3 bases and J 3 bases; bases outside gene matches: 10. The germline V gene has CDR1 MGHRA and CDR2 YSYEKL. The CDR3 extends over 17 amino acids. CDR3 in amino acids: CASSQYGDRGVTDTQYF. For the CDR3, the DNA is TGCGCCAGCAGCCAGTACGGCGACAGGGGGGTGACAGATACGCAGTATTTT.